Listed below are T cell receptor beta chains from one sample, sequenced in a study of regulatory T cells in long-lasting Graves disease. TCRdb re-called the multiplex PCR reads through MiXCR, storing one row per CDR3 protein. The sample includes over 650,000 distinct CDR3 sequences, around 32% seen only once; the top ten take about two fifths. Sequencing used peripheral blood mononuclear cells (PBMCs), obtained when the disease was refractory, from a patient treated with antithyroid drugs. All receptors derive from a female donor with Graves disease. Both conserved end residues are part of each CDR3. Each record gives: D gene, V gene, clone size, J gene, CDR3 DNA, CDR3 protein. The D gene is left open where the match is weak. Size is omitted from some rows. Given values are once, few, many or a class for expanded clones.

NA	TRBV27	NA	TRBJ1-6	TGTGCCAGCAGTCAACTGAGCTCCTATAATTCACCCCTCCACTTT	CASSQLSSYNSPLHF
NA	TRBV9	few	TRBJ1-1	TGTGCCAGCAGCGGCCTAACCACTGAAGCTTTCTTT	CASSGLTTEAFF
NA	TRBV2	many	TRBJ2-2	TGTGCCAGTCTACTGAACACCGGGGAGCTGTTTTTT	CASLLNTGELFF
NA	TRBV7-9	NA	TRBJ1-4	TGTGCCAGCAGCCTCAACATGGCCGGCGCCGAAAAACTGTTTTTT	CASSLNMAGAEKLFF
NA	TRBV7-6	NA	TRBJ2-2	TGTGCCAGCAGCTTATCTTCTGCGACATCTTTCTCCGGGGAGCTGTTTTTT	CASSLSSATSFSGELFF
TRBD2	TRBV25-1	few	TRBJ2-3	TGTGCCAGCAGGCCGGGACTAGCGGGAGTCGGGGGCACAGATACGCAGTATTTT	CASRPGLAGVGGTDTQYF
NA	TRBV12-3/TRBV12-4	NA	TRBJ2-7	TGTGCCAGCAGTTTAGCGGGATGGACCAGCGAGCAGTACTTC	CASSLAGWTSEQYF
NA	TRBV9	NA	TRBJ2-5	TGTGCCAGCAGCCCTCAAGACCGGGACATCCCGGAGACCCAGTACTTC	CASSPQDRDIPETQYF
TRBD1	TRBV6-2/TRBV6-3	NA	TRBJ1-2	TGTGCCAGCAGTTGGGGAAACAGGGGCCCCCGCTATGGCTACACCTTC	CASSWGNRGPRYGYTF
TRBD2	TRBV9	few	TRBJ2-5	TGTGCCAGCAGCACGGGACTAGCGACCGGCGAAGAGACCCAGTACTTC	CASSTGLATGEETQYF
NA	TRBV28	NA	TRBJ2-4	TGTGCCAGCACCTCTCAGGGATTGGACATTCAGTACTTC	CASTSQGLDIQYF
NA	TRBV20-1	few	TRBJ1-2	TGCAGTGCTAGAGATCCGGAGAATGGCTACACCTTC	CSARDPENGYTF
TRBD2	TRBV6-1	NA	TRBJ2-1	TGTGCCAGCACTGAACTAGCGGGAGTCAATGAGCAGTTCTTC	CASTELAGVNEQFF
NA	TRBV19	once	TRBJ1-6	TGTGCCAGTAGTAACGGACAGAAGAATTCACCCCTCCACTTT	CASSNGQKNSPLHF
NA	TRBV3-1	medium-sized	TRBJ2-5	TGTGCCAGCAGCCAAGAGACCCAGTACTTC	CASSQETQYF
NA	TRBV28	NA	TRBJ2-7	TGTGCCAGCAGTTTATACGGACAACCGACCGAGCAGTACTTC	CASSLYGQPTEQYF
NA	TRBV7-3	few	TRBJ2-7	TGTGCCAGCAGCGCCGGGACACGTAATTACGAGCAGTACTTC	CASSAGTRNYEQYF
NA	TRBV27	NA	TRBJ2-7	TGTGCCAGCAGTGCCAGGGGTAGCTCCTACGAGCAGTACTTC	CASSARGSSYEQYF
TRBD2	TRBV19	once	TRBJ2-2	TGTGCCAGTAGTGCGGGACTAGCGGGAGAGGGGACCGGGGAGCTGTTTTTT	CASSAGLAGEGTGELFF
NA	TRBV12-3/TRBV12-4	few	TRBJ1-5	TGTGCCAGCAGCATCGCGGGATACGGGCAGCCCCAGCATTTT	CASSIAGYGQPQHF
TRBD1	TRBV20-1	NA	TRBJ2-5	TGCAGTGCTAGAGGAGACAGGGGGACCGAGACCCAGTACTTC	CSARGDRGTETQYF
NA	TRBV7-9	NA	TRBJ2-7	TGTGCCAGCAGCCCCCGGGCAGGGTCCTATTACGAGCAGTACTTC	CASSPRAGSYYEQYF
NA	TRBV6-1	NA	TRBJ2-7	TGTGCCAGCAGTGAAAAACTAGGGGGGCCTTCCGAGCAGTACTTC	CASSEKLGGPSEQYF
NA	TRBV7-9	once	TRBJ1-4	TGTGCCAGCAGCTGGGGGGCGCAGGCCGTTGCAACTAATGAAAAACTGTTTTTT	CASSWGAQAVATNEKLFF
NA	TRBV6-2/TRBV6-3	NA	TRBJ1-2	TGTGCCAGCAGTGAAGGCTACAGTATCTATGGCTACACCTTC	CASSEGYSIYGYTF
TRBD1	TRBV15	NA	TRBJ2-7	TGTGCCACCAGCGTTGGTCCGGGACAGCGTTCCTACGAGCAGTACTTC	CATSVGPGQRSYEQYF
NA	TRBV30	NA	TRBJ1-1	TGTGCCTGCGGGGCGAACACTGAAGCTTTCTTT	CACGANTEAFF
TRBD1	TRBV27	many	TRBJ2-7	TGTGCCAGCAGTTTATCGAAAGGGACAGTCTTCTACGAGCAGTACTTC	CASSLSKGTVFYEQYF
NA	TRBV20-1	many	TRBJ1-6	TGCAGTGCTAGAGCCGGGGAGGCTGATTCACCCCTCCACTTT	CSARAGEADSPLHF
TRBD1	TRBV27	many	TRBJ1-2	TGTGCCAGCAGTTCATGGGACAGGGATGACTATGGCTACACCTTC	CASSSWDRDDYGYTF
NA	TRBV2	many	TRBJ1-1	TGTGCCAGCAGTCACTTCACTGGAGATCCATTGAACACTGAAGCTTTCTTT	CASSHFTGDPLNTEAFF
NA	TRBV30	few	TRBJ1-5	TGTGCCTGGAGTGTAGCCGGGAACCAGCCCCAGCATTTT	CAWSVAGNQPQHF
NA	TRBV11-2	NA	TRBJ2-5	TGTGCCAGCAGCTTAGACCCAGGGACCCCCCAAGAGACCCAGTACTTC	CASSLDPGTPQETQYF
NA	TRBV28	NA	TRBJ2-7	TGTGCCAGCAGTACACCCCAAACAGGGTACGAGCAGTACTTC	CASSTPQTGYEQYF
TRBD2	TRBV11-2	NA	TRBJ2-4	TGTGCCAGCAGCCCGGCGGGGGGAAGGGACATTCAGTACTTC	CASSPAGGRDIQYF
NA	TRBV7-9	few	TRBJ1-5	TGTGCCAGCAGCAATACGGTACAGCCCCAGCATTTT	CASSNTVQPQHF
NA	TRBV5-1	few	TRBJ2-7	TGCGCCAGCAGCTTTCAAAACGAGCAGTACTTC	CASSFQNEQYF